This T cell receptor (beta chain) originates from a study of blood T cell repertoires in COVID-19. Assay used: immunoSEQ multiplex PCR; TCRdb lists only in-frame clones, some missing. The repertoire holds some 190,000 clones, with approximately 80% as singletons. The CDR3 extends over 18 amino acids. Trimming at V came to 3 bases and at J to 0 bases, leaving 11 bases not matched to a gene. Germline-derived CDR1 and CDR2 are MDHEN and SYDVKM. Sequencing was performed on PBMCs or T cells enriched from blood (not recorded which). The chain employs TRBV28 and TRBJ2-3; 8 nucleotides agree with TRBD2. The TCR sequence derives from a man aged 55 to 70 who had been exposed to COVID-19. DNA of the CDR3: TGTGCCAGCAGTTTCGGCGGGAGGATAGGCTCTAGCACAGATACGCAGTATTTT. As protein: CASSFGGRIGSSTDTQYF.